This T cell receptor beta chain was sequenced in a study of blood T cell repertoires in COVID-19. Participants were aged 18 to 89 years from some 24 US areas. Participant reports of clinical history set cohort assignment. In the original workflow: Amplifying reference gene primers gave estimates of nucleated cell counts. The data were produced by immunoSEQ multiplex PCR, yet TCRdb's version contains in-frame clones alone and is incomplete. For V, J and clone size, that table is used; D and trimming come from the DNA. This table has a few hundred thousand clones, around 86% appearing once. There are 15 residues in the CDR3. Deletions cut 5 bases from V and 3 bases from J, with 11 bases between. CDR1 and CDR2 from the germline V gene are SGHVS and FQNEAQ.

This sequence joins TRBV7-8 and TRBJ1-6; D may be TRBD1 (5 bases). The source material was PBMCs or T cells enriched from blood (not recorded which). The sequence derives from a woman in her thirties or forties with acute COVID-19. CDR3 in DNA: TGTGCCAGCAGCCCGCGGGACGGCTATAATTCACCCCTCCACTTT. Its translation is CASSPRDGYNSPLHF.